The next 17 T cell receptor beta chains were all read from a single sample in a study of T cells after yellow fever vaccination. Each CDR3 protein is one row after TCRdb ran MiXCR on the 5' RACE reads. The sample records 95,000 to 150,000 distinct CDR3 sequences, nearly 15% being singletons. The sample consisted of CD8+ T cells sorted from PBMCs, taken 5 days after the yellow fever booster vaccination. These receptors were taken from a man between 18 and 35 years old who received the YFV17D yellow fever vaccine.

This clonotype was seen a few times. The chain combines TRBV11-2 with TRBJ2-3; 7 bases map to TRBD1. V trimming: 6 bases; J trimming: 4 bases; junction bases outside the gene matches: 10. CDR3 length: 15 amino acids. The germline gives CDR1 SGHAT, CDR2 FQNNGV. CDR3 sequence: CASRTFRTGSDTQYF. DNA for the CDR3: TGTGCCAGCAGGACTTTTCGGACAGGTTCAGATACGCAGTATTTT.

The chain's CDR3 is CASSLYRTRYGYTF. In DNA, the CDR3 is TGCGCCAGCAGCTTGTACCGGACACGCTATGGCTACACCTTC. The chain carries TRBV5-1 and TRBJ1-2; D perhaps matches TRBD1 (5 bases). The V and J ends lost 1 base and 4 bases respectively, with 11 bases between them. The CDR3 spans 14 residues. The V gene's germline CDR1 is SGHRS and CDR2 YFSETQ. Using reference TRBV5-1 and TRBJ1-2 for the parts outside the CDR3, the full variable domain is KAGVTQTPRYLIKTRGQQVTLSCSPISGHRSVSWYQQTPGQGLQFLFEYFSETQRNKGNFPGRFSGRQFSNSRSEMNVSTLELGDSALYLCASSLYRTRYGYTFGSGTRLTVV.

This clonotype was seen a few times. The chain combines TRBV5-4 with TRBJ2-4; D is tentatively TRBD1 or TRBD2 (6 bases each). This CDR3 is built from 14 residues. Trimming took 2 bases from V and 7 from J, leaving 13 bases between them. CDR1 is SGHNT, CDR2 YYREEE, per germline (reference sequence). CDR3 nucleotides: TGTGCCAGCAGCTTCGGGGGCGCGGGGAACATTCAGTACTTC. Protein product: CASSFGGAGNIQYF.

This clonotype was seen more than once but under ten times. J is TRBJ2-2 and V is TRBV3-1; D not resolved. This CDR3 contains 12 residues. CDR1 is LGHDT and CDR2 is YNNKEL in the germline V gene (reference sequence). V was trimmed by 6 bases and J by 7 bases, leaving 9 bases between them. The DNA for the CDR3 is TGTGCCAGCAGTTACCTAGGCGGGGAGCTGTTTTTT. This encodes CASSYLGGELFF.

This clonotype was detected ten times or more. The chain links TRBV5-6 to TRBJ2-3, with unresolved D. The V gene lost 2 bases and the J gene lost 5 bases, with 24 bases spanning the gap. The CDR3 has 18 amino acids. From germline, CDR1 is SGHDT and CDR2 YYEEEE. CDR3 residues: CASSFTFVGPTVGDTQYF. The CDR3 DNA follows: TGTGCCAGCAGCTTTACGTTCGTAGGGCCAACGGTGGGAGATACGCAGTATTTT.

This clonotype has just a few counts. V usage is TRBV5-1 and J usage is TRBJ2-7; D possibly corresponds to TRBD1 (6 bases). CDR3 length: 14 amino acids. The germline V and J ends were trimmed by 4 bases and 3 bases, with 14 bases remaining between them. Germline-derived CDR1 and CDR2 are SGHRS and YFSETQ. CDR3 region: CASSVGQKDYEQYV. The CDR3 bases are TGCGCCAGCAGCGTCGGACAGAAAGACTACGAGCAGTACGTC.

The chain combines TRBV3-1 with TRBJ2-2; no clear D gene. The CDR3 length is 14 residues. V was cut by 3 bases and J by 5 bases, with 10 bases left in between. Germline CDR1 and CDR2: LGHDT and YNNKEL (reference sequence). The CDR3 region is CASSQVGVTGELFF. For the CDR3, the DNA is TGTGCCAGCAGCCAGGTCGGTGTGACCGGGGAGCTGTTTTTT.

This clonotype turned up a few times. This sequence joins TRBV4-2 and TRBJ2-5; 8 nucleotides align to TRBD1. After removal of 1 base from V and 5 bases from J, the junction contained 3 bases not matched to a gene. Per germline, CDR1 LGHNA and CDR2 YNFKEQ. CDR3 length: 14 amino acids. As DNA, the CDR3 is TGTGCCAGCAGCCAAGGGACAGGGTGGGAGACCCAGTACTTC. Translation: CASSQGTGWETQYF.

The chain carries TRBV4-3 and TRBJ2-1, with unresolved D. The CDR3 has 16 residues. The germline CDR1 and CDR2 sequences are LGHNA and YSLEER. Trimming left V 4 bases short and J 2 bases short, with 15 bases between. For the CDR3, the DNA is TGCGCCAGCAGCCTTCTCCTCGGGCCCCCCTACAATGAGCAGTTCTTC. Translation gives CASSLLLGPPYNEQFF.

The chain couples TRBV6-1 to TRBJ2-7; TRBD1 aligns across 7 bases. J lost 0 bases, V lost 4 bases, and 6 bases had no gene match. The CDR3 runs 15 residues. CDR1 MNHNS and CDR2 SASEGT come from the germline V gene. The CDR3 nucleotides read TGTGCCAGCAGTGTAGGACAGGACAGCTCCTACGAGCAGTACGTC. Protein product: CASSVGQDSSYEQYV.

The V gene is TRBV29-1, the J gene TRBJ1-1, with a possible D match to TRBD1 (5 bases). This CDR3 has 12 amino acids. CDR1 is SQVTM and CDR2 is ANQGSEA in the germline V gene. The germline V and J ends were trimmed by 7 bases and 4 bases, with 13 bases remaining between them. CDR3 sequence reads: CSAIMRGTEAFF. The CDR3 coding sequence is TGCAGCGCCATAATGAGGGGCACTGAAGCTTTCTTT.

This clonotype was observed many times. The chain joins TRBV7-6 to TRBJ2-7, with D possibly matching TRBD2 (7 bases). This CDR3 is built from 15 residues. With 1 base removed from V and 3 bases from J, the gap between germline ends came to 13 bases. Germline-derived CDR1 and CDR2 are SGHVS and FNYEAQ. The CDR3 DNA sequence: TGTGCCAGCAGCTTAGGTGCGGGGGCCCTCTACGAGCAGTACTTC. Its translation is CASSLGAGALYEQYF.

This clonotype has more than one count but fewer than ten. V and J are TRBV20-1 and TRBJ2-2, with D hard to call. The CDR3 runs 13 residues. Between the trimmed V and J ends, which lost 4 bases and 2 bases, there was a span of 8 bases. Germline V gene data show CDR1 as DFQATT and CDR2 as SNEGSKA (reference sequence). The chain's CDR3 is CSATETNTGELFF. CDR3 nucleotide sequence: TGCAGTGCTACTGAGACCAACACCGGGGAGCTGTTTTTT.

This clonotype occurred a few times. The chain recombines TRBV5-6 with TRBJ2-3; D ambiguous. Per the germline V gene, CDR1 is SGHDT and CDR2 is YYEEEE. Between the trimmed V and J ends, which lost 2 bases and 3 bases, there was a span of 10 bases. CDR3 size: 14 residues. The chain's CDR3 is CASSFDVKTDTQYF. CDR3 nucleotide sequence: TGTGCCAGCAGCTTTGACGTCAAGACAGATACGCAGTATTTT.

This clonotype has a handful of counts. V gene TRBV4-3 combines with J gene TRBJ2-1, with 9 nucleotides matching TRBD1. The germline V gene has CDR1 LGHNA and CDR2 YSLEER. This CDR3 comprises 17 residues. V lost 1 base, J lost 1 base, and 5 bases stayed unmatched. CDR3 bases: TGCGCCAGCAGCCAAGCCCTGGGGACAGGGTCCTACAATGAGCAGTTCTTC. The encoded protein is CASSQALGTGSYNEQFF.

This clonotype was seen ten or more times. This chain links TRBV7-8 with TRBJ2-5; D call uncertain. Germline CDR1 is SGHVS and CDR2 is FQNEAQ. Trimming left V 2 bases short and J 2 bases short, with 12 bases between. The CDR3 has 15 residues. In DNA form, the CDR3 reads TGTGCCAGCAGCTTACTACGGTCGCAGCAAGAGACCCAGTACTTC. Its protein product is CASSLLRSQQETQYF.

This clonotype has a handful of counts. The rearrangement joins TRBV12-3 or TRBV12-4 to TRBJ1-1; TRBD1 aligns across 7 bases. CDR3 size: 16 residues. V shed 5 bases and J 0 bases; nucleotides not matched to a gene: 9. The CDR3 is CASSTLTGELNTEAFF. The DNA for the CDR3 is TGTGCCAGCAGTACCCTAACAGGGGAGCTGAACACTGAAGCTTTCTTT.